This T cell receptor (beta chain) was recorded in a study of blood T cell repertoires in COVID-19. On the study more broadly: Whether acute or convalescent, the COVID-19 samples came from the United States, Italy and Spain. T cells, B-cell-depleted T cells, or PBMCs provided the cDNA or gDNA that served as material.

Germline assignment: CDR1 KGHSH and CDR2 LQKENI. The CDR3 loop spans 17 amino acids. V lost 6 bases to trimming and J lost 4 bases; unmatched junction nucleotides: 16. Original handling: Quantification of nucleated cells was approximated via reference gene primer amplification. Here immunoSEQ multiplex PCR was the method, and the copy in TCRdb shows in-frame clones only, minus some. V, J and clone size are taken as reported in that table, and D and trimming were inferred from the DNA itself. This table holds around 210,000 clones, roughly nine tenths found once. The chain joins TRBV18 to TRBJ1-1; 8 bases fit TRBD1. What was sequenced was peripheral blood. This receptor was taken from a woman aged 70-85 years with acute or convalescent COVID-19. The CDR3 nucleotides are TGTGCCAGCTCCCGTTCTCAGGGGGCCTTCGTGGGCACTGAAGCTTTCTTT. It encodes CASSRSQGAFVGTEAFF.